This T cell receptor beta chain emerged from a study of shared clonotypes between healthy human individuals. Only in-frame clones appear in the TCRdb table, and some are missing; sequencing was by immunoSEQ multiplex PCR. In the table there are approximately 710,000 clones, about 92% of which are singletons. Both CD45RO+ cells and CCR7-negative CD45RA+ TemRA cells were combined to make up CD8 memory. This receptor was obtained from a man aged 18 to 29 in good health. Some clones in this sample may be carry-over from other donors' samples. The material sequenced was memory CD8+ T cells from PBMCs. As for subset: CD45RO+ cells pooled with CCR7-negative TemRA cells.

DNA of the CDR3: TGTGCCAGCAGTGATTTCAGGGGCGCTAACTATGGCTACACCTTC. Translating gives CASSDFRGANYGYTF. The chain links TRBV25-1 to TRBJ1-2; D possibly corresponds to TRBD1 (6 bases). The V end lost 3 bases, the J end lost 0 bases, and 11 bases lay between the germline ends. The CDR3 contains 15 residues. Germline V gene data show CDR1 as MGHDK and CDR2 as SYGVNS.